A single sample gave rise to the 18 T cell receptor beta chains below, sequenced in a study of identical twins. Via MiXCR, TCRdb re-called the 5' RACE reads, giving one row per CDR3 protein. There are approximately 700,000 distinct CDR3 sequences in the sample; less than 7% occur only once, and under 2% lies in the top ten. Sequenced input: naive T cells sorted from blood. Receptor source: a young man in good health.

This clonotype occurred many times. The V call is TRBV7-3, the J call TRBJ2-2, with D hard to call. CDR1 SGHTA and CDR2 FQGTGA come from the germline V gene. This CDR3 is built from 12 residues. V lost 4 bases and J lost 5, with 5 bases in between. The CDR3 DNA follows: TGTGCCAGCAGCTCGGAAACCGGGGAGCTGTTTTTT. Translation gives CASSSETGELFF.

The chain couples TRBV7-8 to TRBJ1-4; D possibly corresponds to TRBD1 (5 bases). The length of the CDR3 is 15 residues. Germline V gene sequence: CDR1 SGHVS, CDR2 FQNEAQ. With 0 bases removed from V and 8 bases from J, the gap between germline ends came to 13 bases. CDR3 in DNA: TGTGCCAGCAGCTTAGCGCAGGGAAGGGAAGAAAAACTGTTTTTT. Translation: CASSLAQGREEKLFF.

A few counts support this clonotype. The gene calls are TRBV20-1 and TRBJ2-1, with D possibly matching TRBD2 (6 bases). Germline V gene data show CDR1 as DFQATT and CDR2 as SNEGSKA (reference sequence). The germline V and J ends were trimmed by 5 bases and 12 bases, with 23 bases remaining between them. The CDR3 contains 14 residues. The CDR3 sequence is CSARDGGLTMGQFF. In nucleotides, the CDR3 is TGCAGTGCTCGGGATGGGGGACTGACTATGGGGCAGTTCTTC.

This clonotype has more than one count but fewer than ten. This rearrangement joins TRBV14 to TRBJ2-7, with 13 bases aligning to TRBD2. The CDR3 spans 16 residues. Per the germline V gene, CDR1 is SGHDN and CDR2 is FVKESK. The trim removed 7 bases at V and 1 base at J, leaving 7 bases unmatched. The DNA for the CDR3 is TGTGCCAGCACCCCCCAACTAGCGGGAGGGTCCTACGAGCAGTACGTC. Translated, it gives CASTPQLAGGSYEQYV.

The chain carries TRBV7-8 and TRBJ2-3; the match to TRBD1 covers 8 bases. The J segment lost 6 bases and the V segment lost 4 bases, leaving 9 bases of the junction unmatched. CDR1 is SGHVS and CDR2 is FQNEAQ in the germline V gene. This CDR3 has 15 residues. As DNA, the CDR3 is TGTGCCAGCAGCTGGAGGACAGGGCGAGTCGATACGCAGTATTTT. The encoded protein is CASSWRTGRVDTQYF.

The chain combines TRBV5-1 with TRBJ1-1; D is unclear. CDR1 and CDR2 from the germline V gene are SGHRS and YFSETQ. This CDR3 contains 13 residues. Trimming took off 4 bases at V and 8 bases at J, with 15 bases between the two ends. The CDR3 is CASSKGPYREAFF. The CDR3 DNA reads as TGCGCCAGCAGCAAAGGACCGTATAGGGAAGCTTTCTTT.

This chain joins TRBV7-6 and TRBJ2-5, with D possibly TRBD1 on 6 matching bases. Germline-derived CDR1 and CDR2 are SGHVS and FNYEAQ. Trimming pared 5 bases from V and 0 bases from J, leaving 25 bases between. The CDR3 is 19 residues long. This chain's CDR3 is CASSILPPRDTRYQETQYF. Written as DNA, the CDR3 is TGTGCCAGCAGCATCTTACCTCCCCGGGACACCAGGTACCAAGAGACCCAGTACTTC. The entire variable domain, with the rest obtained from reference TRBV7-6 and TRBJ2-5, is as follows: GAGVSQSPRYKVTKRGQDVALRCDPISGHVSLYWYRQALGQGPEFLTYFNYEAQQDKSGLPNDRFSAERPEGSISTLTIQRTEQRDSAMYRCASSILPPRDTRYQETQYFGPGTRLLVL.

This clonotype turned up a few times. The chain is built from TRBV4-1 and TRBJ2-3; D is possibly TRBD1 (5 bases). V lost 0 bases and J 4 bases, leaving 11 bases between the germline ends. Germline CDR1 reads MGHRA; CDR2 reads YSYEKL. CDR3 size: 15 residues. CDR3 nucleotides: TGCGCCAGCAGCCAAGATTCAGGGTCTTCAGATACGCAGTATTTT. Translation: CASSQDSGSSDTQYF.

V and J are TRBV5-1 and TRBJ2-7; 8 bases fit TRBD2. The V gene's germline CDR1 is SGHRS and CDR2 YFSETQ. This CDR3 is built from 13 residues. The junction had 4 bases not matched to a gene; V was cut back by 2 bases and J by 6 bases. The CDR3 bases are TGCGCCAGCAGCTTCGGGGGGGCCTCCGAGCAGTACGTC. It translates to CASSFGGASEQYV.

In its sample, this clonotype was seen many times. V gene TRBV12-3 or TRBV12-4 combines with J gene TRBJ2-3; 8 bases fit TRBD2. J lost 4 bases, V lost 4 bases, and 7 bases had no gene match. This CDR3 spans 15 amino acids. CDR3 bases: TGTGCCAGCAGTTCCAGCGGGAGAGGCTCAGATACGCAGTATTTT. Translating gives CASSSSGRGSDTQYF.

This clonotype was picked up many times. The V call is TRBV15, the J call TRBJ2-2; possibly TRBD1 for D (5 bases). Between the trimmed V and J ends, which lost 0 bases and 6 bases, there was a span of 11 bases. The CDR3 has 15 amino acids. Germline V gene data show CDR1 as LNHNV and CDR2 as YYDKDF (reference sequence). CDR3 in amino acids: CATSRDRVQSGELFF. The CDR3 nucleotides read TGTGCCACCAGCAGAGACAGGGTTCAGTCCGGGGAGCTGTTTTTT.

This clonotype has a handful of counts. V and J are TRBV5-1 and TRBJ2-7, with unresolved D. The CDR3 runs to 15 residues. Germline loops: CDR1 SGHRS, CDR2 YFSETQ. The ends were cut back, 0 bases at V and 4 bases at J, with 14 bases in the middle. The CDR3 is CASSLEPRPQYEQYV. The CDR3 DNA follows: TGCGCCAGCAGCTTGGAGCCCCGTCCCCAATACGAGCAGTACGTC.

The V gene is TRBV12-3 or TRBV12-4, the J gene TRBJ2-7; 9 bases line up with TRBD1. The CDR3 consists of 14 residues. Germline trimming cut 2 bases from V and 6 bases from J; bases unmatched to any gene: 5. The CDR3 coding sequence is TGTGCCAGCAGTTTAATGGGACAGGGTTCCGAGCAGTACTTC. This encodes CASSLMGQGSEQYF.

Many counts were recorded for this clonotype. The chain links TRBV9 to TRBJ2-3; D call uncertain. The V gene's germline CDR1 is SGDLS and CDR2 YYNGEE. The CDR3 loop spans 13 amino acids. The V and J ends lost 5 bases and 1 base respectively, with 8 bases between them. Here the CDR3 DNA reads TGTGCCAGCAGTGCAATAGGCACAGATACGCAGTATTTT. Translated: CASSAIGTDTQYF.

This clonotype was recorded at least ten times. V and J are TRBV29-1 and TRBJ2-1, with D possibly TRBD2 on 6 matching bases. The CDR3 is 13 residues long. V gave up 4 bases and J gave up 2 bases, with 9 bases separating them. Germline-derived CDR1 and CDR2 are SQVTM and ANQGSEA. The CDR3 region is CSVGAGPYNEQFF. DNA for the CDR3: TGCAGCGTTGGTGCGGGGCCCTACAATGAGCAGTTCTTC.

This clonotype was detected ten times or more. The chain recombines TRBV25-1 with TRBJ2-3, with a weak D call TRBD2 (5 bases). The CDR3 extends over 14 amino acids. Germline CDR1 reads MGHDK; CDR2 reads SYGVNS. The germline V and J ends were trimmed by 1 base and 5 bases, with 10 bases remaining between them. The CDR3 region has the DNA TGTGCCAGCAGTGAATGGAGCGGCGAAGATACGCAGTATTTT. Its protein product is CASSEWSGEDTQYF.

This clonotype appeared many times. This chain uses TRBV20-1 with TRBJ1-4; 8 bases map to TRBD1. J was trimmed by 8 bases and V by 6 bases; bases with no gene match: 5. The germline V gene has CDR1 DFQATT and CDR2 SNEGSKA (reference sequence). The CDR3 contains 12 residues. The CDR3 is CSATGGEEKLFF. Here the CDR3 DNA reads TGCAGTGCCACAGGGGGGGAAGAAAAACTGTTTTTT.

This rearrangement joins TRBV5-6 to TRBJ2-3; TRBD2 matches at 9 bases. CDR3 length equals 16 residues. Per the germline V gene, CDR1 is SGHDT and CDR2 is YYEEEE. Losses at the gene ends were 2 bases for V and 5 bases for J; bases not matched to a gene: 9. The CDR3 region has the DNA TGTGCCAGCAGCTTTTCCCTAGCGGGGCCTGGAGATACGCAGTATTTT. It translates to CASSFSLAGPGDTQYF.